A single sample is the source of the 14 T cell receptor beta chains below, sequenced in a study of cytomegalovirus exposure and HLA in healthy donors. Primers for the PCR totalled 60 Vbeta and 13 Jbeta. This table comes from immunoSEQ multiplex PCR, and its TCRdb copy is limited to in-frame clones, with some not included. The sample contains some 110,000 clones, around three quarters of which appear only once. Input material: PBMCs. The source of these receptors is a man aged 40-55 years in good health and CMV-seronegative.

This chain uses TRBV7-2 with TRBJ2-1; TRBD1 aligns across 9 bases. The CDR3 extends over 16 amino acids. Trimming took 4 bases from V and 5 from J; bases not matched to a gene: 9. The germline V gene has CDR1 SGHTA and CDR2 FQGNSA. CDR3 sequence reads: CASSWGNRGLNNEQFF. The CDR3 bases are TGTGCCAGCAGCTGGGGGAACAGGGGGCTAAACAATGAGCAGTTCTTC.

The rearrangement joins TRBV7-2 to TRBJ1-1, with D tentatively TRBD1 (6 bases). Germline V lookup: CDR1 SGHTA, CDR2 FQGNSA. Trimming took 6 bases from V and 2 from J, leaving 10 bases between them. The CDR3 runs 13 residues. This CDR3 reads CASRLQGNTEAFF. The CDR3 DNA sequence: TGTGCCAGCAGATTACAGGGAAACACTGAAGCTTTCTTT.

The rearrangement uses TRBV7-3 and TRBJ1-1; 8 nucleotides agree with TRBD1. This CDR3 spans 16 amino acids. Germline CDR1 reads SGHTA; CDR2 reads FQGTGA. Germline trimming cut 5 bases from V and 0 bases from J; bases unmatched to any gene: 8. The CDR3 region has the DNA TGTGCCAGCAGCCCGACAGGGGCCTTATTGAACACTGAAGCTTTCTTT. Translation: CASSPTGALLNTEAFF.

The chain combines TRBV4-1 with TRBJ2-1; D is ambiguous. Germline V gene sequence: CDR1 MGHRA, CDR2 YSYEKL. V lost 2 bases, J lost 0 bases, and 5 bases lay in between. The CDR3 has 14 residues. This CDR3 is CASSQQSSYNEQFF. CDR3 nucleotides: TGCGCCAGCAGCCAACAGTCCTCCTACAATGAGCAGTTCTTC.

The chain has TRBV9 and TRBJ2-3; TRBD1 matches at 8 bases. With V trimmed by 4 bases and J by 6 bases, 7 bases remained unmatched. The length of the CDR3 is 14 residues. CDR1 and CDR2 (germline): SGDLS, YYNGEE. CDR3 in DNA: TGTGCCAGCAGCTCGGACAGGGCGACCGATACGCAGTATTTT. Translating it yields CASSSDRATDTQYF.

This chain joins TRBV6-5 and TRBJ1-6, with unresolved D. CDR3 size: 14 residues. V was pared by 4 bases and J by 4 bases, with 8 bases between. Per germline, CDR1 MNHEY and CDR2 SVGAGI. In DNA, the CDR3 is TGTGCCAGCAGTTCCGGGTCATATAATTCACCCCTCCACTTT. Encoded protein: CASSSGSYNSPLHF.

This sequence joins TRBV5-1 and TRBJ1-5; TRBD1 matches at 9 bases. The CDR3 has 15 residues. Trimming at V came to 4 bases and at J to 5 bases, leaving 7 bases not matched to a gene. Germline V gene data show CDR1 as SGHRS and CDR2 as YFSETQ. CDR3 residues: CASSRGQGADQPQHF. As DNA, the CDR3 is TGCGCCAGCAGCAGGGGACAGGGAGCCGATCAGCCCCAGCATTTT.

The rearrangement uses TRBV9 and TRBJ1-3; D gene unclear. The CDR3 is 15 amino acids. Trimming cost V 0 bases and J 0 bases, with 7 bases left between them. Germline loops: CDR1 SGDLS, CDR2 YYNGEE. The CDR3 sequence: CASSVGGNSGNTIYF. The CDR3 nucleotides are TGTGCCAGCAGCGTAGGAGGAAACTCTGGAAACACCATATATTTT.

This sequence joins TRBV5-6 and TRBJ1-2; 7 bases match TRBD1. Losses at the gene ends were 3 bases for V and 2 bases for J; bases not matched to a gene: 1. Germline V gene sequence: CDR1 SGHDT, CDR2 YYEEEE. There are 13 residues in the CDR3. The CDR3 loop reads CASSWGQNYGYTF. Written as DNA, the CDR3 is TGTGCCAGCAGCTGGGGACAGAACTATGGCTACACCTTC.

The genes are TRBV4-1 and TRBJ1-2, with 9 nucleotides matching TRBD1. Germline loops: CDR1 MGHRA, CDR2 YSYEKL. The CDR3 length is 16 residues. Losses at the gene ends were 1 base for V and 4 bases for J; bases not matched to a gene: 7. CDR3 protein: CASSQARNRGPYGYTF. The CDR3 DNA is TGCGCCAGCAGCCAAGCCCGAAACAGGGGGCCCTATGGCTACACCTTC.

The chain employs TRBV5-1 and TRBJ1-1; no clear D. V lost 2 bases and J 1 base, leaving 6 bases between the germline ends. CDR3 size: 13 residues. Germline loops: CDR1 SGHRS, CDR2 YFSETQ. The CDR3 DNA follows: TGCGCCAGCAGCTTTATTCGGAACACTGAAGCTTTCTTT. Translated: CASSFIRNTEAFF.

The J gene is TRBJ2-7, the V gene TRBV2; 10 nucleotides match TRBD1. V was clipped by 6 bases and J by 4 bases; unmatched bases: 9. The V gene's germline CDR1 is SNHLY and CDR2 FYNNEI. This CDR3 is built from 15 residues. CDR3 sequence (DNA): TGTGCCAGCAGCAAACAGGAGGGACAGGGGTACGAGCAGTACTTC. Protein sequence: CASSKQEGQGYEQYF.

V and J are TRBV27 and TRBJ1-2; D may be TRBD1 (6 bases). The CDR3 has 14 amino acids. The V end was cut by 6 bases, the J end by 6 bases, with 17 bases between. Germline V CDR1 and CDR2: MNHEY, SMNVEV (reference sequence). The CDR3 DNA reads as TGTGCCAGCAGGAACAACAGGGAATTGGATGGCTACACCTTC. This translates into CASRNNRELDGYTF.

The sample holds a few counts of this clone. The chain joins TRBV19 to TRBJ2-6; maybe TRBD2 (7 bases). The CDR3 loop spans 16 amino acids. The germline CDR1 and CDR2 sequences are LNHDA and SQIVND (reference sequence). Between the trimmed V and J ends, which lost 4 bases and 3 bases, there was a span of 13 bases. The CDR3 is CASSTNREGGANVLTF. Here the CDR3 DNA reads TGTGCCAGTAGTACGAACAGGGAGGGTGGGGCCAACGTCCTGACTTTC.